This is a list of T cell receptor beta chains from one sample in a study of T cells after yellow fever vaccination. TCRdb re-derived calls from the 5' RACE reads in MiXCR, one entry per CDR3 protein. The repertoire holds 150,000 to 200,000 distinct CDR3 sequences, with almost 7% as singletons. This material consisted of CD4+ T cells sorted from PBMCs, taken 5 days after the first yellow fever vaccination. The receptors stem from a young man who received the YFV17D yellow fever vaccine. Both conserved end residues are part of each CDR3. Size is stated for part of the rows, as once, few or many counts, or as a class when the clone is expanded.

>TRBV5-4|16|few|TRBJ2-5
CASSLKAGSGQETQYF
>TRBV11-2|14|many|TRBJ1-3
CASSRDRGRNTIYF
>TRBV12-3/TRBV12-4|14|many|TRBJ2-3
CATFAGGLGDTQYF
>TRBV5-1|14|many|TRBJ2-5
CASSSGQGQETQYF
>TRBV5-1|14|many|TRBJ1-1
CASSPQGVGTEAFF
>TRBV7-2|14|many|TRBJ2-7
CASSSSGGDYEQYF
>TRBV4-1|16|many|TRBJ1-2
CASSRPLGGANYGYTF
>TRBV6-6|13|few|TRBJ1-2
CASRTDGLYGYTF
>TRBV12-3/TRBV12-4|12|many|TRBJ1-5
CASSFEAQPQHF
>TRBV4-3|17|many|TRBJ2-5
CASSQGKTSGLQETQYF
>TRBV7-9|16|many|TRBJ2-3
CASSSQRGASFNTQYF
>TRBV5-1|14|many|TRBJ1-1
CASSLARGLGEAFF
>TRBV7-9|15|many|TRBJ1-2
CASSLSDRGKDGYTF
>TRBV7-2|14|many|TRBJ2-3
CASSLDRLGDTQYF
>TRBV12-3/TRBV12-4|12|many|TRBJ1-2
CASSSGGYGYTF
>TRBV6-2/TRBV6-3|17|many|TRBJ2-6
CASSYPYRGPGANVLTF
>TRBV5-1|14|many|TRBJ1-1
CASSLTGTGTEAFF
>TRBV9|15|many|TRBJ2-7
CASSGGTSGPYEQYF
>TRBV18|15|many|TRBJ1-6
CASSPGGADNSPLHF
>TRBV12-5|16|-|TRBJ2-2
CASGLVLGQATGELFF
>TRBV18|14|few|TRBJ1-4
CASSVQGTNEKLFF
>TRBV7-2|16|many|TRBJ2-5
CASSLVWRGVQETQYF
>TRBV19|13|-|TRBJ2-4
CASSINPSNIQYF
>TRBV5-6|14|-|TRBJ1-1
CASRGATVGVGAFF
>TRBV21-1|17|-|TRBJ1-3
CASSKEDSLFSGNTIYF
>TRBV9|13|-|TRBJ1-2
CASSVGGIGGYTF
>TRBV12-3/TRBV12-4|13|many|TRBJ2-2
CASSRGFTGELFF
>TRBV9|13|many|TRBJ2-5
CASSEGLAVTQYF
>TRBV19|14|-|TRBJ2-7
CASSMAGPSYEQYF
>TRBV7-2|14|-|TRBJ1-4
CASSFGQFNEKLFF
>TRBV5-8|16|many|TRBJ2-2
CASTKVDIANTGELFF
>TRBV7-3|12|many|TRBJ2-3
CASSLSLNTQYF
>TRBV29-1|15|many|TRBJ2-3
CSVEPGQSLSDTQYF
>TRBV5-1|14|few|TRBJ1-1
CASSWGDRPTEAFF
>TRBV12-3/TRBV12-4|15|-|TRBJ1-1
CASNPRTGSGTEAFF
>TRBV15|14|-|TRBJ2-5
CATSSLDTQETQYF
>TRBV24-1|12|-|TRBJ2-2
CATRDWTGELFF
>TRBV29-1|13|few|TRBJ2-5
CSVVKGGPETQYF
>TRBV20-1|12|many|TRBJ1-5
CSARESNQPQHF
>TRBV5-1|13|many|TRBJ2-7
CASKTGQGYEQYF
>TRBV3-1|14|many|TRBJ2-3
CASSQAPPPDTQYF
>TRBV6-2/TRBV6-3|15|few|TRBJ2-1
CASTQPPSSYNEQFF
>TRBV9|15|many|TRBJ2-1
CASSPWRGNYNEQFF
>TRBV6-1|15|many|TRBJ1-5
CASSETTYPGQPQHF
>TRBV4-1|14|few|TRBJ2-5
CASSPKKGLQTQYF
>TRBV20-1|12|many|TRBJ1-2
CSAPTGFDGYTF
>TRBV6-2/TRBV6-3|14|many|TRBJ1-5
CASSLKPRNQPQHF
>TRBV5-1|14|many|TRBJ2-2
CASSLWGRTGELFF
>TRBV20-1|12|few|TRBJ1-5
CSGSTGDQPQHF
>TRBV6-5|14|many|TRBJ2-3
CASIEGGGTDTQYF